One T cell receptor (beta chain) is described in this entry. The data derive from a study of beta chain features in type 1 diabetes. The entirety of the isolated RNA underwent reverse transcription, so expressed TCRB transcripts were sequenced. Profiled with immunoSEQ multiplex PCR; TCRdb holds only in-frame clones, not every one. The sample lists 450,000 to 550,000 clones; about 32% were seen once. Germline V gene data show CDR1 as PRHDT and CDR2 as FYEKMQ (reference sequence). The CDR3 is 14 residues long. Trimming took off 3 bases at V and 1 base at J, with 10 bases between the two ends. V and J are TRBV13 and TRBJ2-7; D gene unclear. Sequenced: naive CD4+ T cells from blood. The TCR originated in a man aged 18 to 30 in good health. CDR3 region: CASSFRGNSYEQYF. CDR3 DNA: TGTGCCAGCAGCTTCCGTGGCAATTCCTACGAGCAGTACTTC.